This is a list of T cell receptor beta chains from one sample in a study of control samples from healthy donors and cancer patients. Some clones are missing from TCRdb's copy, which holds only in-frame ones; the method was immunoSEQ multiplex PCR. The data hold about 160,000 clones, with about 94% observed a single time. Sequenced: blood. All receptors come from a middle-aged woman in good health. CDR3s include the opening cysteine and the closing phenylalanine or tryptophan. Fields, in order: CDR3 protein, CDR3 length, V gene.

CDR3aa: CASSIRQETQYF
len: 12
v_gene: TRBV6-2/TRBV6-3

CDR3aa: CASSFSDQPQHF
len: 12
v_gene: TRBV7-2

CDR3aa: CASSYRRQETQYF
len: 13
v_gene: TRBV5-8

CDR3aa: CASSVRWDRMSEQYF
len: 15
v_gene: TRBV7-2

CDR3aa: CASSRPTGRSTDTQYF
len: 16
v_gene: TRBV4-2

CDR3aa: CSASSLAGGPSSYEQYF
len: 17
v_gene: TRBV20-1

CDR3aa: CASSYQQGYEQYF
len: 13
v_gene: TRBV6-6

CDR3aa: CASGDGGGDTQYF
len: 13
v_gene: TRBV9

CDR3aa: CASSRGGEGTGELFF
len: 15
v_gene: TRBV6-4

CDR3aa: CASSSFFGSDSPLHF
len: 15
v_gene: TRBV7-2

CDR3aa: CASSYEQYF
len: 9
v_gene: TRBV12-3/TRBV12-4

CDR3aa: CASSKGRDNTEAFF
len: 14
v_gene: TRBV6-5

CDR3aa: CASSLGGPQHF
len: 11
v_gene: TRBV7-2

CDR3aa: CASSLGIAVSEGYTF
len: 15
v_gene: TRBV27

CDR3aa: CASSPNRGTNYGYTF
len: 15
v_gene: TRBV7-2

CDR3aa: CAKSKQNFVGGYYSLSYNEQFF
len: 22
v_gene: TRBV21-1

CDR3aa: CASSLSPGQRHYNEQFF
len: 17
v_gene: TRBV6-2/TRBV6-3

CDR3aa: CASSQSRTGIYGYTF
len: 15
v_gene: TRBV6-2/TRBV6-3

CDR3aa: CASAWEGSTEAFF
len: 13
v_gene: TRBV18

CDR3aa: CASSDTTGWGYTF
len: 13
v_gene: TRBV25-1

CDR3aa: CASSFSSSYNEQFF
len: 14
v_gene: TRBV5-1

CDR3aa: CASSPVTAETQYF
len: 13
v_gene: TRBV18

CDR3aa: CASSGDRVHNEQFF
len: 14
v_gene: TRBV25-1

CDR3aa: CASSPGMPEWETQYF
len: 15
v_gene: TRBV4-3

CDR3aa: CASSLGGDNQPQHF
len: 14
v_gene: TRBV5-1

CDR3aa: CASSLNQGPYGYTF
len: 14
v_gene: TRBV5-1

CDR3aa: CASSEWAGTEAFF
len: 13
v_gene: TRBV6-1

CDR3aa: CASSVGQGALSNEKLFF
len: 17
v_gene: TRBV6-1

CDR3aa: CAWSPDLTYGYTF
len: 13
v_gene: TRBV30

CDR3aa: CASSLAGTGRYSPLHF
len: 16
v_gene: TRBV19

CDR3aa: CASSLVGRGLVDNEQFF
len: 17
v_gene: TRBV28

CDR3aa: CASSYSGRGGSQPQHF
len: 16
v_gene: TRBV6-2/TRBV6-3

CDR3aa: CASRQGHSYEQYF
len: 13
v_gene: TRBV3-1/TRBV3-2

CDR3aa: CASSIFLAGGDEQFF
len: 15
v_gene: TRBV19

CDR3aa: CASSEGLSVFLHF
len: 13
v_gene: TRBV4-1

CDR3aa: CASSQSRGSNQPQHF
len: 15
v_gene: TRBV4-3

CDR3aa: CASSKTENTEAFF
len: 13
v_gene: TRBV5-1

CDR3aa: CASRKGTGELFF
len: 12
v_gene: TRBV12-3/TRBV12-4

CDR3aa: CASSLDGGLRRATDTQYF
len: 18
v_gene: TRBV7-3

CDR3aa: CASSPPSRETQYF
len: 13
v_gene: TRBV18

CDR3aa: CASRPRDSSYNEQFF
len: 15
v_gene: TRBV2

CDR3aa: CASSPGQGSHEQYF
len: 14
v_gene: TRBV10-2

CDR3aa: CASSQVYGNTIYF
len: 13
v_gene: TRBV3-1/TRBV3-2